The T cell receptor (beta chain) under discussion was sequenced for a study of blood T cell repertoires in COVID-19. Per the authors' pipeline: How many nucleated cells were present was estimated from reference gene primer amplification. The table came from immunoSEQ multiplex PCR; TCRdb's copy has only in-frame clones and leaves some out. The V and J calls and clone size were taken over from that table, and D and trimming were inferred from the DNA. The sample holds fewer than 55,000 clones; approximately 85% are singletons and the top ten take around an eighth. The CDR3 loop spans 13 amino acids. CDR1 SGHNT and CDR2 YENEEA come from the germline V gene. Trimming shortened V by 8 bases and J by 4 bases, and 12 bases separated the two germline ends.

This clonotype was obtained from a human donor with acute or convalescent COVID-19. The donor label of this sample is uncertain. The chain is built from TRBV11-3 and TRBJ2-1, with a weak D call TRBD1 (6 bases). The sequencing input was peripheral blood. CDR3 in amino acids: CASREGDYNEQFF. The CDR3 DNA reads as TGTGCCAGCCGAGAGGGGGATTACAATGAGCAGTTCTTC. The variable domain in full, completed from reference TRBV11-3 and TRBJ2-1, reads EAGVVQSPRYKIIEKKQPVAFWCNPISGHNTLYWYLQNLGQGPELLIRYENEEAVDDSQLPKDRFSAERLKGVDSTLKIQPAELGDSAVYLCASREGDYNEQFFGPGTRLTVL.